The rows below give T cell receptor beta chains drawn from one sample of a study of T cell responses to AZD1222 COVID-19 vaccine. TCRdb's table, derived via immunoSEQ multiplex PCR, lists solely in-frame clones and lacks some. The sample has 100,000 or so clones, roughly nine tenths seen once. The specimen was peripheral blood, collected on day 0 of AZD1222 vaccination. The receptor source for this set is an adult in good health. CDR3s include the opening cysteine and the closing phenylalanine or tryptophan. The D gene is left open where the match is weak. Some rows have no size entry. The others give once, few or many, or a class for an expanded clone.

V	J	D	length	size	DNA	CDR3
TRBV7-9	TRBJ1-1	TRBD1	17	few	TGTGCCAGCAGCTTAGGCGACAGGGGCAGGAGGAGCACTGAAGCTTTCTTT	CASSLGDRGRRSTEAFF
TRBV7-3	TRBJ1-2	-	11	-	TGTGCCAGCGGGCTTGGTTACGGCTACACCTTC	CASGLGYGYTF
TRBV4-3	TRBJ2-1	TRBD2	19	-	TGCGCCAGCAGCCAAAAGGGGCGGGGGGGCCCTTTCACCTACAATGAGCAGTTCTTC	CASSQKGRGGPFTYNEQFF
TRBV5-1	TRBJ2-3	TRBD2	18	-	TGCGCCAGCAGTGGTGGACTAGCGGGGGGACCAAGCACAGATACGCAGTATTTT	CASSGGLAGGPSTDTQYF
TRBV24-1	TRBJ2-4	-	17	once	TGTGCCACCAGTGTTTGGTTTCCGGAACTAGCCAAAAACATTCAGTACTTC	CATSVWFPELAKNIQYF
TRBV11-2	TRBJ2-1	-	15	once	TGTGCCAGCAGGGCCCCGGGACCCAACTACAATGAGCAGTTCTTC	CASRAPGPNYNEQFF
TRBV4-1	TRBJ2-7	TRBD2	14	-	TGCGCCAGCAGCCAAGGCCTAGCGGACTACGAGCAGTACTTC	CASSQGLADYEQYF
TRBV11-2	TRBJ2-1	-	13	-	TGTGCCAGCAGCTCGGACCCCCACAATGAGCAGTTCTTC	CASSSDPHNEQFF
TRBV11-2	TRBJ2-5	TRBD1	16	once	TGTGCCAGCAGCTTAAACCACAGGGGCGACTGGGAGACCCAGTACTTC	CASSLNHRGDWETQYF
TRBV28	TRBJ1-1	TRBD1	16	few	TGTGCCAGCAGTTTGTTCAGGACAGGCGGGGGAACTGAAGCTTTCTTT	CASSLFRTGGGTEAFF
TRBV10-3	TRBJ2-7	-	12	-	TGTGCCATCAGTGGGGGGACCTACGAGCAGTACTTC	CAISGGTYEQYF
TRBV5-4	TRBJ2-2	TRBD1	15	-	TGTGCCAGCAGCTTGGCCACAGGGGGCCACGGGGAGCTGTTTTTT	CASSLATGGHGELFF
TRBV5-8	TRBJ2-5	-	15	-	TGTGCCAGCAGCCCAGCTTACAGAAGCCAAGAGACCCAGTACTTC	CASSPAYRSQETQYF
TRBV9	TRBJ2-1	-	14	-	TGTGCCAGCAGCGTTCTCGGAATTTACAATGAGCAGTTCTTC	CASSVLGIYNEQFF
TRBV10-3	TRBJ1-6	-	14	once	TGTGCCATCAGTGAGGGGGCACGGGATTCACCCCTCCACTTT	CAISEGARDSPLHF
TRBV5-4	TRBJ2-1	TRBD2	16	-	TGTGCCAGCAGCTTAGGTCTAGCGGGGGGGCCGAATGAGCAGTTCTTC	CASSLGLAGGPNEQFF
TRBV18	TRBJ1-2	-	15	-	TGTGCCAGCTCGCAAAACAGAGATCCTAACTATGGCTACACCTTC	CASSQNRDPNYGYTF
TRBV6-2/TRBV6-3	TRBJ1-2	TRBD1	14	-	TGTGCCAGCAGTTACTCGGGACAGACCTATGGCTACACCTTC	CASSYSGQTYGYTF
TRBV19	TRBJ1-1	TRBD1	14	-	TGTGCCAGTAGGCAACAGACAGGGATGGGTGAAGCTTTCTTT	CASRQQTGMGEAFF
TRBV4-2	TRBJ2-5	TRBD2	16	-	TGTGCCAGCAGCCCACGGGCGGGGGGGCATCAAGAGACCCAGTACTTC	CASSPRAGGHQETQYF
TRBV15	TRBJ2-2	-	13	-	TGTGCCACAAACGTGGGGGACACCGGGGAGCTGTTTTTT	CATNVGDTGELFF
TRBV10-3	TRBJ2-3	-	13	once	TGTGCCATCCGAGTAGGGGTTCTAGATACGCAGTATTTT	CAIRVGVLDTQYF
TRBV5-1	TRBJ2-5	-	13	-	TGCGCCAGCAGCTTGATGGGGCGTGAGACCCAGTACTTC	CASSLMGRETQYF
TRBV12-3/TRBV12-4	TRBJ2-2	-	13	-	TGTGCCAGCAGTTTAGGAGGGGGCGGGGAGCTGTTTTTT	CASSLGGGGELFF